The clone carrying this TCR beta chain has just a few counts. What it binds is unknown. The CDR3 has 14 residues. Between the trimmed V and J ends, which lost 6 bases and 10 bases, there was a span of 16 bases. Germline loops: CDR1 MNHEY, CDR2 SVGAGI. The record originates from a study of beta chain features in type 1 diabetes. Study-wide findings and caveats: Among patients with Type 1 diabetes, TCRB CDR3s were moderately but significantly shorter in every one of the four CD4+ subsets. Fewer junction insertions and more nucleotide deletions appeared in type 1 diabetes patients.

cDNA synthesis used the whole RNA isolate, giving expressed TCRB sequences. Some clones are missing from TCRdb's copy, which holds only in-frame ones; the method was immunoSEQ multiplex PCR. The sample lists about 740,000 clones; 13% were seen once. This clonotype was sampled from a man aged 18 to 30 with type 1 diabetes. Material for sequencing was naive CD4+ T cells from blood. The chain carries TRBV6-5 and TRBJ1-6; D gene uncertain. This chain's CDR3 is CASRTPDGRSPLHF. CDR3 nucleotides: TGTGCCAGCAGGACACCCGACGGGCGATCACCCCTCCACTTT.